The sequence of this T cell receptor (beta chain) was determined in a study of early T cells in non-severe SARS-CoV-2 infection. About the research overall: Chains from this unsorted whole-blood bulk RNA could not be paired. Overall study results and limits: Using VDJdb, the matching emphasized anti-spike CD8 responses while missing private and CD4 specificities.

This clonotype was seen ten or more times. What it binds is unknown. Individual cDNA molecules received unique molecular identifiers. TCRdb itself ran the 5' RACE reads through MiXCR, one entry per CDR3 protein. The sample records just under 60,000 distinct CDR3 sequences, 8% to 9% being singletons. The source of this sequence is an adult who was a healthcare worker with PCR-confirmed SARS-CoV-2 infection or an uninfected control (not recorded which). Material for sequencing was whole blood.

The CDR3 is CSAGLGTTYYNEQFF. In DNA form, the CDR3 reads TGCAGCGCTGGTCTCGGGACTACCTACTACAATGAGCAGTTCTTC. The chain carries TRBV29-1 and TRBJ2-1, with 7 bases fitting TRBD2. The CDR3 is 15 residues long. After removal of 7 bases from V and 3 bases from J, the junction contained 12 bases not matched to a gene. Germline CDR1 SQVTM, CDR2 ANQGSEA.